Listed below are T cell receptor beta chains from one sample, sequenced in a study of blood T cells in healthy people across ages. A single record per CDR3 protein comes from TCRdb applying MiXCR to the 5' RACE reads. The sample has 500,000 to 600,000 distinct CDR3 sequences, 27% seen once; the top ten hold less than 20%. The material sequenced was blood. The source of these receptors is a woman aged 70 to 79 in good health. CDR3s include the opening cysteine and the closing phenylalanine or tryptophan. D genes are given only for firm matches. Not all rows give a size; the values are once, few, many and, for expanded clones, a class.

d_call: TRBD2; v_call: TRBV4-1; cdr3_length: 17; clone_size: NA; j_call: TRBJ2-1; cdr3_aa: CASSQDLVSGGYNEQFF; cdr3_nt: TGCGCCAGCAGCCAAGATCTTGTAAGCGGGGGCTACAATGAGCAGTTCTTC
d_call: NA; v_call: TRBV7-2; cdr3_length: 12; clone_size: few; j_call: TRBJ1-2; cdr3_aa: CASSLEAYGYTF; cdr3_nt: TGTGCCAGCAGCTTAGAGGCCTATGGCTACACCTTC
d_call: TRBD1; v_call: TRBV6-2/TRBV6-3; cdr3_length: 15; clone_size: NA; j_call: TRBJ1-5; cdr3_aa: CASSYVTGGNQPRHF; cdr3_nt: TGTGCCAGCAGTTACGTTACAGGGGGCAATCAGCCCCGGCATTTT
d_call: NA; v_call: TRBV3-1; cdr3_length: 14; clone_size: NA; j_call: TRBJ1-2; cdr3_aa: CASSLNQAPGGYTF; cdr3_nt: TGTGCCAGCAGTTTAAACCAGGCTCCTGGGGGCTACACCTTC
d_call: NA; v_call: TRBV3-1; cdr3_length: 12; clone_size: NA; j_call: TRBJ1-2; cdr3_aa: CASSQRGDGYTF; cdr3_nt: TGTGCCAGCAGCCAAAGGGGAGATGGCTACACCTTC
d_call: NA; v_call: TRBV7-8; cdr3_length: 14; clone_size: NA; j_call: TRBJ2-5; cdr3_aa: CASSLILTQETQYF; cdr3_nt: TGTGCCAGCAGCTTAATTCTAACCCAAGAGACCCAGTACTTC
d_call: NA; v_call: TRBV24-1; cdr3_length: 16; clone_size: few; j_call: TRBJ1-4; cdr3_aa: CATSDSGPSTNEKLFF; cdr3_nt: TGTGCCACCAGTGATTCCGGGCCCTCAACTAATGAAAAACTGTTTTTT
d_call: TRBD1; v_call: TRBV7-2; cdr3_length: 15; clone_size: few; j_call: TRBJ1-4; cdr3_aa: CASRQNRGGYEKLFF; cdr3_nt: TGTGCCAGCAGACAAAACAGGGGAGGGTATGAAAAACTGTTTTTT
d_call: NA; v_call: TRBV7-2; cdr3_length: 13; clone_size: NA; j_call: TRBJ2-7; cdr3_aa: CASSHATYYEQYF; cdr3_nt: TGTGCCAGCAGCCATGCGACTTACTACGAGCAGTACTTC
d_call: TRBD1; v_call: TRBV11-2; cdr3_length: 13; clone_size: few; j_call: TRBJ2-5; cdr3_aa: CASGTGLEETQYF; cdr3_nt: TGTGCCAGCGGGACAGGACTCGAAGAGACCCAGTACTTC
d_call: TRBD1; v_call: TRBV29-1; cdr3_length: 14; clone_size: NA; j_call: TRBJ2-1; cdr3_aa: CSAWTGSSYNEQFF; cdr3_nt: TGCAGCGCTTGGACAGGTAGCTCCTACAATGAGCAGTTCTTC
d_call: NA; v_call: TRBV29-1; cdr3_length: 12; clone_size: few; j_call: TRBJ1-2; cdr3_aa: CSVAGGSYGYTF; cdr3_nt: TGCAGCGTGGCGGGGGGGAGCTATGGCTACACCTTC
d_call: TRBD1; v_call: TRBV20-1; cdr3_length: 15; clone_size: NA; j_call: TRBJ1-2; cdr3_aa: CSAPPRGGASHGYTF; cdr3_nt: TGCAGTGCCCCTCCTAGAGGGGGCGCTTCCCATGGCTACACCTTC
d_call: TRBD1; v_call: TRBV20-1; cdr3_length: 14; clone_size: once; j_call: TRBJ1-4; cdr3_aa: CSAIYRGRDEKLFF; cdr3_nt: TGCAGTGCTATTTACAGGGGGCGTGATGAAAAGCTGTTTTTT
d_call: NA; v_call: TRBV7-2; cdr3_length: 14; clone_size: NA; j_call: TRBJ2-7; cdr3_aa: CATRAVGGFHEQYF; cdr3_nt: TGTGCCACCAGGGCCGTGGGGGGTTTTCACGAGCAGTACTTC
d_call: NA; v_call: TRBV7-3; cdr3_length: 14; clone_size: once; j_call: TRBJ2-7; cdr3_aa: CASSLSGRSYEQYF; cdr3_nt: TGTGCCAGCAGCTTAAGCGGGCGTTCCTACGAGCAGTACTTC
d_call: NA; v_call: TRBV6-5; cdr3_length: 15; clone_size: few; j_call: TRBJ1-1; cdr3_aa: CASREEVKGYTEAFF; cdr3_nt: TGTGCCAGCAGGGAAGAGGTAAAGGGTTACACTGAAGCTTTCTTT
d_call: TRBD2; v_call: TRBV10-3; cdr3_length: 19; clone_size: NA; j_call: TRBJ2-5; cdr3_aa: CAISETELTSGGSVGEQYF; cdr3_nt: TGTGCCATCAGTGAGACGGAGTTAACTAGCGGGGGCTCAGTGGGTGAGCAGTACTTC
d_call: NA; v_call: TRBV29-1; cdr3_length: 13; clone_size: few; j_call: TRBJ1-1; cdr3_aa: CSVGGGVNTEAFF; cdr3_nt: TGCAGCGTCGGGGGGGGCGTTAACACTGAAGCTTTCTTT
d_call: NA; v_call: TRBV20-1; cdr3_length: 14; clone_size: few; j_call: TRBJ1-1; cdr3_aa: CSAGRGDVTAEAFF; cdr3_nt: TGCAGTGCTGGAAGGGGTGACGTGACGGCTGAAGCTTTCTTT
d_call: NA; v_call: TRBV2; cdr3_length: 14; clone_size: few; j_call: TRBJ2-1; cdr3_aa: CASNARAGYNEQFF; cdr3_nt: TGTGCCAGCAATGCGAGGGCCGGGTACAATGAGCAGTTCTTC
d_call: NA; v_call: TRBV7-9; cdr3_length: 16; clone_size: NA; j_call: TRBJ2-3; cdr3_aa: CASGPGRTASPDTQYF; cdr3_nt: TGTGCCAGCGGGCCAGGGAGGACAGCGTCACCAGATACGCAGTATTTT
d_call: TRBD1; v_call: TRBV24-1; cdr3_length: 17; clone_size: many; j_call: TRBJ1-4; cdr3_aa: CATSDLPRTGDNEKLFF; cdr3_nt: TGTGCCACCAGTGATTTGCCTCGGACAGGGGATAATGAAAAACTGTTTTTT